The 26 T cell receptor beta chains given below trace back to one sample, sequenced in a study of cytomegalovirus exposure and HLA in healthy donors (dated by TCRdb to about 2017). The library was prepared using the immunoSEQ multiplex PCR assay. For the multiplex PCR, a mixture combining 60 forward primers for TCR Vbeta segments and 13 reverse primers for TCR Jbeta segments was used. Here the immuneACCESS table is served through TCRdb, limited to in-frame sequences with V and J called. Missing clones are a known gap in these copies; in checked studies unresolved V genes cover under half, and the rest lacks a known reason. The sample table shows approximately 130,000 clones, and roughly 9% are seen once. Around 6.1% of the sample goes to the ten largest clones. Sample: PBMCs. The receptors derive from a woman aged 40 to 50 in good health and CMV-seropositive.

The sample holds a few counts of this clone. The rearrangement joins TRBV9 to TRBJ1-4; possibly TRBD1 for D (5 bases). The V gene lost 1 base and the J gene lost 10 bases, with 17 bases spanning the gap. The germline V gene encodes CDR1 SGDLS and CDR2 YYNGEE. The CDR3 runs 15 residues. The CDR3 region is CASSVRGNEVGKLFF. The CDR3 nucleotides are TGTGCCAGCAGCGTACGGGGGAATGAGGTTGGAAAACTGTTTTTT. Full variable domain (remainder filled in from reference TRBV9 and TRBJ1-4): DSGVTQTPKHLITATGQRVTLRCSPRSGDLSVYWYQQSLDQGLQFLIQYYNGEERAKGNILERFSAQQFPDLHSELNLSSLELGDSALYFCASSVRGNEVGKLFFGSGTQLSVL.

This clone has only a few counts. The V and J genes are TRBV19 and TRBJ1-1; 12 positions agree with TRBD1. J gave up 11 bases and V 5 bases, and 12 bases lay outside the gene matches. The CDR3 has 15 residues. The germline V gene encodes CDR1 LNHDA and CDR2 SQIVND (reference sequence). Here the CDR3 reads CASSRGTGGFYAAFF. The CDR3 DNA reads as TGTGCCAGTAGTCGGGGGACAGGGGGCTTTTACGCGGCTTTCTTT.

This clone was counted only a few times. The rearrangement links TRBV7-6 to TRBJ2-2, with 12 bases matching TRBD2. The CDR3 has 18 residues. The V and J ends lost 3 bases and 0 bases, in that order; junction bases with no gene match: 5. The germline gives CDR1 SGHVS, CDR2 FNYEAQ. The CDR3 loop reads CASSLRTSGAANTGELFF. In DNA form, the CDR3 reads TGTGCCAGCAGCTTGAGGACTAGCGGGGCCGCGAACACCGGGGAGCTGTTTTTT. The complete variable domain, with remaining parts taken from reference TRBV7-6 and TRBJ2-2, reads GAGVSQSPRYKVTKRGQDVALRCDPISGHVSLYWYRQALGQGPEFLTYFNYEAQQDKSGLPNDRFSAERPEGSISTLTIQRTEQRDSAMYRCASSLRTSGAANTGELFFGEGSRLTVL.

In this sample, this clone turned up a few times. The chain uses TRBV5-1 and TRBJ2-7; TRBD1 matches at 8 bases. Trimming cost V 4 bases and J 5 bases; bases outside gene matches: 8. Per the germline V gene, CDR1 is SGHRS and CDR2 is YFSETQ. The CDR3 loop spans 14 amino acids. CDR3 in DNA: TGCGCCAGCAGCCCTCAGGGGGCCAACGACGAGCAGTACTTC. Translation gives CASSPQGANDEQYF.

This clone is labeled medium-sized (0.01 to 0.1%). V gene TRBV6-6 combines with J gene TRBJ1-5; the match to TRBD1 covers 8 bases. Germline CDR1 and CDR2: MNHNY and SVGAGI (reference sequence). This CDR3 has 14 residues. Trimming cost V 2 bases and J 7 bases; bases outside gene matches: 4. Written as DNA, the CDR3 is TGTGCCAGCAGTTACCGGACAGGGACGCAGCCCCAGCATTTT. Amino acid sequence: CASSYRTGTQPQHF.

This rearrangement joins TRBV4-2 to TRBJ2-3; 11 nucleotides line up with TRBD2. This CDR3 has 16 amino acids. The V gene end was trimmed by 3 bases and the J gene end by 1 base; junction bases not matched to a gene: 3. The V gene's germline CDR1 is LGHNA and CDR2 YNFKEQ. CDR3 loop: CASSQVAGGGTDTQYF. CDR3 DNA sequence: TGTGCCAGCAGCCAGGTAGCGGGGGGGGGCACAGATACGCAGTATTTT.

J is TRBJ2-2 and V is TRBV5-1, with 9 bases aligning to TRBD2. The CDR3 sequence is 15 residues long. Germline lookup yields CDR1 SGHRS and CDR2 YFSETQ. Trimming cost V 4 bases and J 5 bases; bases outside gene matches: 6. The CDR3: CASSAGTSWTGELFF. DNA for the CDR3: TGCGCCAGCAGCGCCGGGACTAGCTGGACCGGGGAGCTGTTTTTT.

The rearrangement uses TRBV7-2 and TRBJ2-1; 11 nucleotides align to TRBD2. J was trimmed by 10 bases and V by 2 bases; bases with no gene match: 7. The CDR3 is made up of 15 amino acids. Germline assignment: CDR1 SGHTA and CDR2 FQGNSA. In nucleotides, the CDR3 is TGTGCCAGCAGCTTAATTGGACTAGCGGGTTGGGAGCAGTTCTTC. The encoded protein is CASSLIGLAGWEQFF.

J is TRBJ1-2 and V is TRBV9; D not certain. Germline V gives CDR1 SGDLS, CDR2 YYNGEE. The V gene lost 4 bases and the J gene lost 3 bases, with 10 bases spanning the gap. This CDR3 has 13 amino acids. The CDR3 nucleotides read TGTGCCAGCAGCCTAGGGAGGGACTATGGCTACACCTTC. Its protein product is CASSLGRDYGYTF.

There are a few counts of this clone. The chain couples TRBV29-1 to TRBJ2-1; tentatively, D is TRBD2 (6 bases). Per germline, CDR1 SQVTM and CDR2 ANQGSEA. The V gene lost 5 bases and the J gene lost 4 bases, with 12 bases spanning the gap. The CDR3 is 13 residues long. CDR3 region: CSVRWGDYNEQFF. The CDR3 nucleotides read TGCAGCGTTAGGTGGGGGGATTACAATGAGCAGTTCTTC.

This clone was counted once. This chain connects TRBV5-1 to TRBJ1-2; TRBD1 aligns across 7 bases. The trim removed 0 bases at V and 4 bases at J, leaving 9 bases unmatched. Germline CDR1 reads SGHRS; CDR2 reads YFSETQ. The CDR3 has 16 amino acids. CDR3 in DNA: TGCGCCAGCAGCTTGGAGTCCGGACAGGTGAGCTATGGCTACACCTTC. Translating it yields CASSLESGQVSYGYTF.

This clone has just a few counts. The chain has TRBV27 and TRBJ1-4; a possible D gene is TRBD1 (6 bases). V dropped 5 bases and J dropped 8 bases, with 18 bases sitting between them. CDR1 and CDR2 from the germline V gene are MNHEY and SMNVEV (reference sequence). CDR3 size: 15 residues. The chain's CDR3 is CASSRNSRGEEKLFF. Here the CDR3 DNA reads TGTGCCAGCAGTCGAAACTCCAGGGGAGAGGAAAAACTGTTTTTT.

This clone was seen more than once but under ten times. The V call is TRBV28, the J call TRBJ1-3, with unresolved D. Germline V CDR1 and CDR2: MDHEN, SYDVKM. Trimming took off 6 bases at V and 1 base at J, with 10 bases between the two ends. This CDR3 has 14 residues. The CDR3 reads CASSLLESGNTIYF. CDR3 DNA: TGTGCCAGCAGCCTTCTGGAGTCTGGAAACACCATATATTTT.

The chain has TRBV2 and TRBJ1-2; 10 nucleotides agree with TRBD1. V lost 8 bases to trimming and J lost 7 bases; unmatched junction nucleotides: 13. This CDR3 region has 15 residues. Germline V CDR1 and CDR2: SNHLY, FYNNEI. CDR3 sequence (DNA): TGTGCCAGCCCTACAATTCGGGACAGGGGATCTGGCTACACCTTC. Translation: CASPTIRDRGSGYTF.

This chain uses TRBV5-4 with TRBJ1-2, with TRBD1 identical over 9 bases. This CDR3 region has 14 residues. Germline loops: CDR1 SGHNT, CDR2 YYREEE (reference sequence). J gave up 7 bases and V 4 bases, and 8 bases lay outside the gene matches. In DNA form, the CDR3 reads TGTGCCAGCAGCCTGAGAGGACAGGGGTTTGGCTACACCTTC. It specifies CASSLRGQGFGYTF.

This rearrangement joins TRBV30 to TRBJ1-5; maybe TRBD1 (5 bases). Between the trimmed V and J ends, which lost 1 base and 4 bases, there was a span of 11 bases. CDR3 length: 14 residues. In germline, CDR1 is GTSNPN, CDR2 SVGIG (reference sequence). DNA of the CDR3: TGTGCCTGGAGTGCTGGACACGTAAATCAGCCCCAGCATTTT. As protein: CAWSAGHVNQPQHF. The full variable domain, in which reference TRBV30 and TRBJ1-5 provide the parts outside the CDR3, is SQTIHQWPATLVQPVGSPLSLECTVEGTSNPNLYWYRQAAGRGLQLLFYSVGIGQISSEVPQNLSASRPQDRQFILSSKKLLLSDSGFYLCAWSAGHVNQPQHFGDGTRLSIL.

This chain uses TRBV7-9 with TRBJ1-1, with 10 bases that match TRBD1. Looked up from germline, CDR1 is SEHNR and CDR2 is FQNEAQ (reference sequence). The CDR3 sequence is 12 residues long. The junction had 3 bases not matched to a gene; V was cut back by 8 bases and J by 6 bases. CDR3 sequence reads: CASGTGVSEAFF. CDR3 DNA sequence: TGTGCCAGCGGGACAGGGGTTTCTGAAGCTTTCTTT.

The rearrangement joins TRBV7-9 to TRBJ1-6; TRBD1 agrees at 9 bases. Germline V gene sequence: CDR1 SEHNR, CDR2 FQNEAQ (reference sequence). V was pared by 5 bases and J by 5 bases, with 7 bases of the junction left unmatched. The CDR3 consists of 16 residues. In DNA form, the CDR3 reads TGTGCCAGCAGCCCCCAGACAGGGGGTGATAATTCACCCCTCCACTTT. Its translation: CASSPQTGGDNSPLHF.

This chain uses TRBV15 with TRBJ2-1, with a weak D call TRBD1 (5 bases). Germline CDR1 LNHNV, CDR2 YYDKDF (reference sequence). CDR3 length: 13 residues. V was trimmed by 0 bases and J by 8 bases, leaving 8 bases between them. The CDR3 loop is CATSRDAGYEQFF. The CDR3 DNA reads TGTGCCACCAGCAGAGATGCAGGGTATGAGCAGTTCTTC.

This clone was seen a few times. The rearrangement links TRBV5-1 to TRBJ1-1; possible D gene TRBD1, 5 bases. Germline-derived CDR1 and CDR2 are SGHRS and YFSETQ. The CDR3 runs to 14 residues. V was cut by 4 bases and J by 2 bases, with 12 bases left in between. CDR3 nucleotides: TGCGCCAGCAGCCCGTTACAGGCTAACACTGAAGCTTTCTTT. It codes for CASSPLQANTEAFF.

This clone showed up just a few times. The J gene is TRBJ2-1, the V gene TRBV15, with TRBD2 matching 10 bases. After removal of 0 bases from V and 6 bases from J, the junction contained 5 bases not matched to a gene. The CDR3 extends over 16 amino acids. CDR1 is LNHNV and CDR2 is YYDKDF in the germline V gene (reference sequence). The CDR3 sequence: CATSRDLTSGVNEQFF. The CDR3 bases are TGTGCCACCAGCAGAGATCTTACTAGCGGGGTCAATGAGCAGTTCTTC.

This rearrangement joins TRBV5-6 to TRBJ2-2; possibly TRBD1 for D (5 bases). Germline V gene data show CDR1 as SGHDT and CDR2 as YYEEEE. The CDR3 is made up of 15 amino acids. Trimming shortened V by 0 bases and J by 3 bases, and 9 bases separated the two germline ends. The CDR3 DNA sequence: TGTGCCAGCAGCTTGGACAGGTTGGACACCGGGGAGCTGTTTTTT. Amino acid sequence: CASSLDRLDTGELFF. Full variable domain (remainder filled in from reference TRBV5-6 and TRBJ2-2): DAGVTQSPTHLIKTRGQQVTLRCSPKSGHDTVSWYQQALGQGPQFIFQYYEEEERQRGNFPDRFSGHQFPNYSSELNVNALLLGDSALYLCASSLDRLDTGELFFGEGSRLTVL.

The sample holds a few counts of this clone. This chain connects TRBV6-1 to TRBJ1-2; TRBD1 is a possible D gene (5 bases). V dropped 5 bases and J dropped 2 bases, with 15 bases sitting between them. The CDR3 is 15 residues long. Germline assignment: CDR1 MNHNS and CDR2 SASEGT. CDR3 sequence (DNA): TGTGCCAGCAGTATAACCGGGACTGTAAACTATGGCTACACCTTC. Its protein product is CASSITGTVNYGYTF.

The rearrangement links TRBV27 to TRBJ1-5; 7 bases line up with TRBD1. This CDR3 spans 19 amino acids. CDR1 is MNHEY, CDR2 SMNVEV, per germline (reference sequence). Unmatched junction bases numbered 13, after V lost 2 bases and J lost 0 bases. CDR3 nucleotide sequence: TGTGCCAGCAGTTTAACCTACAGGGGACGGACACTTAGCAATCAGCCCCAGCATTTT. Its protein is CASSLTYRGRTLSNQPQHF.

The chain combines TRBV5-1 with TRBJ2-5; 12 positions agree with TRBD2. The CDR3 consists of 16 residues. Germline V gene lookup returns CDR1 SGHRS and CDR2 YFSETQ. V was clipped by 1 base and J by 1 base; unmatched bases: 2. The CDR3 loop reads CASSLSSGGGQETQYF. CDR3 sequence (DNA): TGCGCCAGCAGCTTGTCTAGCGGGGGGGGCCAAGAGACCCAGTACTTC.

Points on this clone: Germline and junction disagree at one end, which may indicate a read error. This sequence joins TRBV29-1 and TRBJ1-2, with D possibly TRBD1 on 5 matching bases. CDR3 size: 11 residues. The germline V gene has CDR1 SQVTM and CDR2 ANQGSEA. CDR3 amino acids: CSGEDSYGYTF. CDR3 sequence (DNA): TGCAGCGGTGAAGACAGCTATGGCTACACCTTC. The whole variable domain, filled in from reference TRBV29-1 and TRBJ1-2, reads SAVISQKPSRDICQRGTSLTIQCQVDSQVTMMFWYRQQPGQSLTLIATANQGSEATYESGFVIDKFPISRPNLTFSTLTVSNMSPEDSSIYLCSGEDSYGYTFGSGTRLTVV.